Listed below are T cell receptor beta chains from one sample, sequenced in a study of OX40 agonist ivuxolimab in advanced cancers. Repertoires were generated with immunoSEQ multiplex PCR, while TCRdb's copy carries only in-frame clones and drops some. The repertoire has some 42,000 clones, roughly four fifths of them found once; the top ten carry roughly 2.7%. The specimen was CD4+ or CD8+ T cells sorted from blood, collected in a trial of the OX40 agonist ivuxolimab. These TCRs come from an adult with an advanced solid tumor such as melanoma, head and neck, liver or kidney cancer. Both conserved end residues are part of each CDR3. Each record gives: V gene, D gene, clone size, J gene, CDR3 DNA, CDR3 protein. D genes are given only for firm matches. Size is omitted from some rows. Given values are once, few, many or a class for expanded clones.

>TRBV7-9|TRBD1|-|TRBJ1-4
TGTGCCAGCAGCTTAACCACAGGGGGTAATGAAAAACTGTTTTTT
CASSLTTGGNEKLFF
>TRBV11-3|TRBD1|-|TRBJ1-2
TGTGCCAGCAGCTTAGATGGACAGGGGAAGGATGGCTACACCTTC
CASSLDGQGKDGYTF
>TRBV27|-|-|TRBJ2-5
TGTGCCAGCAGTAAGGGGAGATCTGAGTACCAAGAGACCCAGTACTTC
CASSKGRSEYQETQYF
>TRBV4-2|TRBD1|-|TRBJ1-1
TGTGCCAGCAGCCAACCGGGACAGGCTGGGGGCACTGAAGCTTTCTTT
CASSQPGQAGGTEAFF
>TRBV14|-|-|TRBJ1-1
TGTGCCAGCAGCCGCGTCCTGGAGGGATTTGTTTGGGACACTGAAGCTTTCTTT
CASSRVLEGFVWDTEAFF
>TRBV11-2|-|-|TRBJ1-2
TGTGCCAGCAGCTTAGGGGGGGTCGATGGCTACACCTTC
CASSLGGVDGYTF
>TRBV10-3|-|-|TRBJ2-7
TGTGCCGCCGGCTACGAGCAGTACTTC
CAAGYEQYF
>TRBV7-9|-|-|TRBJ1-1
TGTGCCAGCACGAGGCTGACGAACACTGAAGCTTTCTTT
CASTRLTNTEAFF
>TRBV2|-|medium-sized|TRBJ1-5
TGTGCCAGCAGTGAAGCCGGGTACGGCAATCAGCCCCAGCATTTT
CASSEAGYGNQPQHF
>TRBV2|-|-|TRBJ2-7
TGTGCCAGCAGTGAATTGAGAGATTACGAGCAGTACTTC
CASSELRDYEQYF
>TRBV19|-|-|TRBJ2-1
TGTGCCAGTAGTTCGGACCGAGACCTAGGAGAGCAGTTCTTC
CASSSDRDLGEQFF
>TRBV5-5|-|few|TRBJ1-1
TGTGCCAGCAGCTTGGTAGGTCGGAGCACTGAAGCTTTCTTT
CASSLVGRSTEAFF
>TRBV5-1|-|-|TRBJ1-2
TGCGCCAGCAGCTTGGGCTGGCAGGATGGCTACACCTTC
CASSLGWQDGYTF
>TRBV30|-|-|TRBJ2-6
TGTGCCTGGGCGGACGGTTCTGGGGCCAACGTCCTGACTTTC
CAWADGSGANVLTF
>TRBV6-5|-|-|TRBJ1-4
TGTGCCAGCAGTTCACTTAGTGGGGAAAAACTGTTTTTT
CASSSLSGEKLFF
>TRBV4-1|TRBD1|-|TRBJ2-1
TGCGCCAGCAGTCGGGACAGGGTAGACAATGAGCAGTTCTTC
CASSRDRVDNEQFF
>TRBV7-9|-|medium-sized|TRBJ2-2
TGTGCCAGCATCAAACGGGACCATGCGACCGGGGAGCTGTTTTTT
CASIKRDHATGELFF
>TRBV9|-|-|TRBJ2-3
TGTGCCAGCAGCGTGGGGGTGGGAGATACGCAGTATTTT
CASSVGVGDTQYF
>TRBV7-3|-|-|TRBJ2-2
TGTGCCAGCAGCTTAGGATCAGGGAAGACCGGGGAGCTGTTTTTT
CASSLGSGKTGELFF
>TRBV18|-|-|TRBJ1-1
TGTGCCAGCTCACCAAATCCGGGGGACACTGAAGCTTTCTTT
CASSPNPGDTEAFF
>TRBV10-3|-|-|TRBJ1-3
TGTGCCATCAGAGCCCTAAGCTCTGGAAACACCATATATTTT
CAIRALSSGNTIYF
>TRBV28|-|-|TRBJ1-1
TGTGCCAGCAGTGCGCCGGGGGAGAAAATGAACACTGAAGCTTTCTTT
CASSAPGEKMNTEAFF
>TRBV7-3|-|-|TRBJ1-2
TGTGCCAGCAGCCTCGGTCCTGACTATGGCTACACCTTC
CASSLGPDYGYTF
>TRBV2|-|once|TRBJ2-1
TGTGCCAGCAGTGAAGCGCAGGGACTCTACAATGAGCAGTTCTTC
CASSEAQGLYNEQFF
>TRBV20-1|-|-|TRBJ1-4
TGCAGTGCTAGCTTTCGGGGGAAACTGTTTTTT
CSASFRGKLFF
>TRBV7-9|TRBD1|-|TRBJ2-7
TGTGCCAGCAGCTTAGGGACAGGGTCCTACGAGCAGTACTTC
CASSLGTGSYEQYF
>TRBV5-1|-|-|TRBJ2-3
TGCGCCAGCAGCCCGACAGGTCGGCCAGATACGCAGTATTTT
CASSPTGRPDTQYF
>TRBV5-1|-|-|TRBJ2-7
TGCGCCAGCAGCTTCCGAGCGGGTTCCTACGAGCAGTACTTC
CASSFRAGSYEQYF
>TRBV27|TRBD1|-|TRBJ1-2
TGTGCCAGCAGTTCAACCGGACAGGGGGGGTGGGGCCACTATGGCTACACCTTC
CASSSTGQGGWGHYGYTF
>TRBV7-9|TRBD2|few|TRBJ2-1
TGTGCCAGCAGCTTACTAACGGGGGGGCTAGATGAGCAGTTCTTC
CASSLLTGGLDEQFF
>TRBV9|TRBD2|-|TRBJ2-2
TGTGCCAGCAGCGTAGGGCTAGCGGGAGGGAACACCGGGGAGCTGTTTTTT
CASSVGLAGGNTGELFF
>TRBV6-5|TRBD2|-|TRBJ2-1
TGTGCCAGCACCCCTCCTAGCGGAGCCTACAATGAGCAGTTCTTC
CASTPPSGAYNEQFF
>TRBV29-1|TRBD2|-|TRBJ2-7
TGCAGCGTTGGAGGAGCAGCGGGAGGGCCATACGAGCAGTACTTC
CSVGGAAGGPYEQYF
>TRBV11-3|TRBD1|-|TRBJ2-5
TGTGCCAGCAGCCATACAGGGGGCCAAGAGACCCAGTACTTC
CASSHTGGQETQYF
>TRBV27|-|-|TRBJ1-2
TGTGCCAGCGGGGGGATGACGTTCAATGGCTACACCTTC
CASGGMTFNGYTF
>TRBV7-2|-|few|TRBJ2-2
TGTGCCAGCAGCTTGTACAATCAGGGGGAGCTGTTTTTT
CASSLYNQGELFF
>TRBV14|-|-|TRBJ2-4
TGTGCCAGCAACCAGGGATTTGGCATTCAGTACTTC
CASNQGFGIQYF
>TRBV7-9|-|once|TRBJ2-3
TGTGCCAGCAGCAGACTACCACACACAGATACGCAGTATTTT
CASSRLPHTDTQYF
>TRBV12-5|TRBD2|-|TRBJ2-1
TGTGCTAGTCGGGTAGCGGGAGGGACCTACAATGAGCAGTTCTTC
CASRVAGGTYNEQFF
>TRBV27|TRBD2|-|TRBJ2-1
TGTGCCAGCAGTCCTCGGACACTAGCGGCCTACAATGAGCAGTTCTTC
CASSPRTLAAYNEQFF
>TRBV7-2|TRBD2|-|TRBJ2-1
TGTGCCAGCAGCCAAAGTGGGACTAGCGGGCTCGGAGGCTACAATGAGCAGTTCTTC
CASSQSGTSGLGGYNEQFF
>TRBV12-5|-|-|TRBJ2-5
TGTGCTAGTGGTTTAATCCTGGATGGGACCCAGTACTTC
CASGLILDGTQYF
>TRBV10-3|-|-|TRBJ1-4
TGTGCCATCAGTCCTCTTCTGTTGGGGGCTACTAATGAAAAACTGTTTTTT
CAISPLLLGATNEKLFF
>TRBV7-8|-|-|TRBJ2-2
TGTGCCAGCAGCTTAGGAAGGGTCCACGCCGGGGAGCTGTTTTTT
CASSLGRVHAGELFF
>TRBV6-5|TRBD1|-|TRBJ1-5
TGTGCCAGCAGCTTACAGGGGCTCAATCAGCCCCAGCATTTT
CASSLQGLNQPQHF
>TRBV5-1|-|-|TRBJ2-3
TGCGCCAGCAGCTTGGGCCAGCGGGCGGCGCAGTATTTT
CASSLGQRAAQYF
>TRBV4-3|-|-|TRBJ2-3
TGCGCCAGCAGCCAAGATCCGGGGGCCACGGGGGCAGATACGCAGTATTTT
CASSQDPGATGADTQYF
>TRBV11-1|-|-|TRBJ2-6
TGTGCCAGCAGCTTGGACAGACCCTTCTCTGGGGCCAACGTCCTGACTTTC
CASSLDRPFSGANVLTF
>TRBV11-1|TRBD1|-|TRBJ1-1
TGTGCCAGCAGCCACCGACAGGGGGCGGATGGGAAAGCTTTCTTT
CASSHRQGADGKAFF
>TRBV5-4|TRBD2|-|TRBJ2-7
TGTGCCAGCAGCTCAAGGACTAGCGGGAGTTCTTCCCACGAGCAGTACTTC
CASSSRTSGSSSHEQYF
>TRBV7-8|TRBD1|-|TRBJ1-2
TGTGCCAGCAGCTTCGGAGGGGACAGCTACTCCTATGGCTACACCTTC
CASSFGGDSYSYGYTF
>TRBV2|-|-|TRBJ1-5
TGTGCCAGCAGTCCAGAGCCAGGGCCCCAGCATTTT
CASSPEPGPQHF